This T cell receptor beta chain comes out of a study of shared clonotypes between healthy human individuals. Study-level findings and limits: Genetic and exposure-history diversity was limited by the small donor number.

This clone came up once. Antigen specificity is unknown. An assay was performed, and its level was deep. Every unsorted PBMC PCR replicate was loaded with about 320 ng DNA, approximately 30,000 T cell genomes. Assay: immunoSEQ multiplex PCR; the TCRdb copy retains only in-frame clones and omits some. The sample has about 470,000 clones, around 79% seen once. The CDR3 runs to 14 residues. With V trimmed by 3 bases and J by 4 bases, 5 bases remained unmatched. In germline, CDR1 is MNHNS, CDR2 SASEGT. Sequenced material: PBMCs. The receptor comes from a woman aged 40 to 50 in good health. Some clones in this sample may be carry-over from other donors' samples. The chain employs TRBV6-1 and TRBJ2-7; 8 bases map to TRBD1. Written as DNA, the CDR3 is TGTGCCAGCAGTGAGTCAGGGGGCTTATACGAGCAGTACTTC. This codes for CASSESGGLYEQYF.